This TCR beta chain derives from a study of PD-L1 blockade in urothelial cancer. Study-level information: Men with urothelial cancer arising in the bladder made up about 90% of the roughly 29 patients.

TCRdb's table, derived via immunoSEQ multiplex PCR, lists solely in-frame clones and lacks some. The data show more than 35,000 clones, 80% to 95% seen once. Time point specified: pretreatment peripheral blood. Points from the study as a whole: Greater 3-week expansion of tumor-associated blood clones was recorded for durable-benefit patients.

Trimming removed 5 bases from V and 6 bases from J, with 10 bases in between. Germline V gene data show CDR1 as SGHDT and CDR2 as YYEEEE. This CDR3 region has 12 residues. Concerning this clone itself: Its antigen remains unidentified.

The gene calls are TRBV5-6 and TRBJ2-3; D possibly corresponds to TRBD2 (5 bases). The specimen comprised PBMCs, sampled around atezolizumab (anti-PD-L1) treatment. The clonotype was recovered from a woman aged 60 to 75 with urothelial cancer. CDR3 in amino acids: CASSSLADTQYF. The CDR3, as DNA: TGTGCCAGCAGTTCTTTAGCGGATACGCAGTATTTT.